A single sample gave rise to the 26 T cell receptor beta chains below, sequenced in a study of T cells after yellow fever vaccination. TCRdb ran MiXCR on the 5' RACE reads and lists one entry per CDR3 protein. Of 300,000 to 350,000 distinct CDR3 sequences detected, 3% to 4.5% appear once; the ten largest clones hold roughly a quarter. Sample: PBMCs, taken 5 days after the yellow fever booster vaccination. All receptors come from a man younger than 30 who received the YFV17D yellow fever vaccine.

The J gene is TRBJ2-7, the V gene TRBV29-1; D uncertain. Germline CDR1 and CDR2: SQVTM and ANQGSEA. The CDR3 is 12 residues long. V was cut by 6 bases and J by 3 bases, with 12 bases left in between. The CDR3 nucleotides read TGCAGCGTGTGGACCGGCGGCTACGAGCAGTACTTC. It specifies CSVWTGGYEQYF.

This clonotype was observed a few times. This rearrangement joins TRBV20-1 to TRBJ2-3; TRBD1 is a possible D gene (6 bases). The CDR3 consists of 13 residues. With 5 bases removed from V and 2 bases from J, the gap between germline ends came to 11 bases. Germline lookup yields CDR1 DFQATT and CDR2 SNEGSKA (reference sequence). CDR3 sequence (DNA): TGCAGTGCTGGACAGACAAACACAGATACGCAGTATTTT. Translation: CSAGQTNTDTQYF.

The chain couples TRBV2 to TRBJ1-3; weak D call: TRBD1 (6 bases). The germline V gene has CDR1 SNHLY and CDR2 FYNNEI. This CDR3 is 14 amino acids long. Trimming pared 6 bases from V and 3 bases from J, leaving 12 bases between. CDR3 region: CASREDSVGNTIYF. CDR3 bases: TGTGCCAGCAGAGAGGACAGTGTTGGAAACACCATATATTTT.

This clonotype was seen many times. V usage is TRBV7-9 and J usage is TRBJ1-2; D not resolved. The CDR3 runs 13 residues. V was shortened by 1 base and J by 5 bases, with 8 bases between the two germline ends. Germline loops: CDR1 SEHNR, CDR2 FQNEAQ (reference sequence). The CDR3 spells CASSLGQQYGYTF. The CDR3 nucleotides are TGTGCCAGCAGCTTAGGACAACAGTATGGCTACACCTTC.

This clonotype has at least ten counts. The V and J genes are TRBV11-2 and TRBJ1-3; D gene ambiguous. Trimming removed 3 bases at V and 3 bases at J, with 6 bases between. This CDR3 contains 13 residues. Germline CDR1 reads SGHAT; CDR2 reads FQNNGV. CDR3 residues: CASSFLIGNTIYF. The CDR3, as DNA: TGTGCCAGCAGCTTCTTAATTGGAAACACCATATATTTT. Filled out from reference TRBV11-2 and TRBJ1-3, the complete variable domain reads EAGVAQSPRYKIIEKRQSVAFWCNPISGHATLYWYQQILGQGPKLLIQFQNNGVVDDSQLPKDRFSAERLKGVDSTLKIQPAKLEDSAVYLCASSFLIGNTIYFGEGSWLTVV.

The chain recombines TRBV24-1 with TRBJ2-5; 8 nucleotides match TRBD1. V trimming: 4 bases; J trimming: 7 bases; junction bases outside the gene matches: 7. Per the germline V gene, CDR1 is KGHDR and CDR2 is SFDVKD. This CDR3 is built from 14 residues. CDR3 amino acids: CATSDQDRDGTQYF. CDR3 DNA: TGTGCCACCAGTGACCAGGACAGGGACGGGACCCAGTACTTC.

This clonotype was observed a few times. This rearrangement joins TRBV18 to TRBJ2-5; 7 bases fit TRBD1. The CDR3 is 15 amino acids. The V segment lost 3 bases and the J segment 3 bases; nucleotides outside the gene matches: 7. Germline V CDR1 and CDR2: KGHSH, LQKENI. CDR3 nucleotide sequence: TGTGCCAGCTCACCTGACAGGGTAAATAAAGAGACCCAGTACTTC. Translation: CASSPDRVNKETQYF.

This clonotype was detected many times. The rearrangement uses TRBV5-1 and TRBJ1-1; D unresolved. Trimming shortened V by 4 bases and J by 2 bases, and 21 bases separated the two germline ends. The germline CDR1 and CDR2 sequences are SGHRS and YFSETQ. The CDR3 has 17 residues. The CDR3, as DNA: TGCGCCAGCAGCCCTACTACACGGGATTGGATAAACACTGAAGCTTTCTTT. Its protein product is CASSPTTRDWINTEAFF.

This clonotype was counted a few times. The rearrangement joins TRBV10-3 to TRBJ2-2; no definite D call. V lost 7 bases, J lost 5 bases, and 5 bases lay in between. This CDR3 region has 11 residues. Looked up from germline, CDR1 is ENHRY and CDR2 is SYGVKD. The CDR3 region has the DNA TGTGCCATCACCGGAACCGGGGAGCTGTTTTTT. The encoded protein is CAITGTGELFF.

This clonotype was picked up many times. The V and J genes are TRBV13 and TRBJ2-3, with D possibly TRBD1 on 5 matching bases. Looked up from germline, CDR1 is PRHDT and CDR2 is FYEKMQ (reference sequence). Trimming shortened V by 7 bases and J by 3 bases, and 8 bases separated the two germline ends. The CDR3 is 12 residues long. CDR3 in amino acids: CASNGATDTQYF. CDR3 nucleotide sequence: TGTGCCAGCAATGGGGCGACAGATACGCAGTATTTT.

The sample holds a few counts of this clonotype. This chain joins TRBV2 and TRBJ1-4, with unresolved D. V lost 1 base, J lost 8 bases, and 11 bases lay in between. CDR1 and CDR2 (germline): SNHLY, FYNNEI. This CDR3 is built from 14 residues. The CDR3 loop is CASSEEYQSEKLFF. CDR3 sequence (DNA): TGTGCCAGCAGTGAAGAGTACCAGTCGGAAAAACTGTTTTTT.

This clonotype has a handful of counts. This chain's CDR3 is CASSFTGGLPGELFF. The DNA of the CDR3 is TGCGCCAGCAGCTTTACAGGGGGATTGCCCGGGGAGCTGTTTTTT. V and J are TRBV5-1 and TRBJ2-2, with 8 bases fitting TRBD1. Looked up from germline, CDR1 is SGHRS and CDR2 is YFSETQ. V shed 2 bases and J 6 bases; nucleotides not matched to a gene: 6. The CDR3 totals 15 residues.

This clonotype was found a few times. The rearrangement joins TRBV6-5 to TRBJ1-1; D unclear. Germline CDR1 is MNHEY and CDR2 is SVGAGI. The V end was cut by 8 bases, the J end by 0 bases, with 19 bases between. CDR3 length equals 16 residues. The CDR3 nucleotides read TGTGCCAGCTGCCCTTATCTACAGTTCATGAACACTGAAGCTTTCTTT. This codes for CASCPYLQFMNTEAFF.

V gene TRBV5-6 combines with J gene TRBJ2-3, with D possibly matching TRBD1 (7 bases). The germline CDR1 and CDR2 sequences are SGHDT and YYEEEE. V lost 0 bases to trimming and J lost 2 bases, with 19 bases between them. This CDR3 comprises 18 residues. CDR3 sequence: CASSLAGGTVPSTDTQYF. Here the CDR3 DNA reads TGTGCCAGCAGCTTGGCCGGCGGGACAGTCCCTTCCACAGATACGCAGTATTTT.

This chain uses TRBV9 with TRBJ1-6; 11 bases agree with TRBD1. The germline gives CDR1 SGDLS, CDR2 YYNGEE. J lost 7 bases, V lost 4 bases, and 4 bases had no gene match. The CDR3 covers 15 residues. CDR3 sequence (DNA): TGTGCCAGCAGCCCCTGGACAGGGGGCAATTCACCCCTCCACTTT. Translating it yields CASSPWTGGNSPLHF.

This clonotype has a handful of counts. The rearrangement joins TRBV5-1 to TRBJ1-5; 8 bases are shared with TRBD1. V shed 5 bases and J 4 bases; nucleotides not matched to a gene: 5. The germline V gene has CDR1 SGHRS and CDR2 YFSETQ. The CDR3 sequence is 14 residues long. CDR3 DNA sequence: TGCGCCAGCAGTCAGGGGACAGGAAATCAGCCCCAGCATTTT. Translated, it gives CASSQGTGNQPQHF.

There are many counts of this clonotype. The genes are TRBV6-5 and TRBJ2-7; TRBD1 aligns across 7 bases. This CDR3 has 14 amino acids. Germline CDR1 is MNHEY and CDR2 is SVGAGI. The J segment lost 6 bases and the V segment lost 4 bases, leaving 9 bases of the junction unmatched. The CDR3 loop is CASSSPGQFSEQYF. The CDR3 DNA sequence: TGTGCCAGCAGTTCACCGGGACAGTTCTCCGAGCAGTACTTC.

This clonotype was picked up many times. The V gene is TRBV21-1, the J gene TRBJ2-7; the table gives TRBD1 as D, unverified against the DNA. TRBV21-1 is marked as a pseudogene. The CDR3 has 16 amino acids. The CDR3, as DNA: TGTGCCAGCAGCAAAGCGCTTGGGGACAGGGCGCACGAGCAGTACGTC. Its translation: CASSKALGDRAHEQYV.

This chain connects TRBV20-1 to TRBJ2-3; 9 nucleotides line up with TRBD1. The junction had 6 bases not matched to a gene; V was cut back by 4 bases and J by 1 base. Germline V gene sequence: CDR1 DFQATT, CDR2 SNEGSKA (reference sequence). The CDR3 is 15 amino acids. The CDR3 DNA reads as TGCAGTGCTAAGAAACAGGGGGCCGGCACAGATACGCAGTATTTT. Translation: CSAKKQGAGTDTQYF.

This clonotype was picked up many times. The rearrangement uses TRBV30 and TRBJ1-4; tentatively, D is TRBD1 (6 bases). This CDR3 has 14 amino acids. Trimming removed 0 bases at V and 7 bases at J, with 12 bases between. Germline CDR1 GTSNPN, CDR2 SVGIG (reference sequence). The CDR3 sequence: CAWSVQGSGEKLFF. The CDR3 region has the DNA TGTGCCTGGAGTGTCCAGGGGTCGGGTGAAAAACTGTTTTTT.

V usage is TRBV6-1 and J usage is TRBJ2-2; D assignment may be TRBD1 or TRBD2 (5 bases each). Germline CDR1 MNHNS, CDR2 SASEGT. This CDR3 has 11 amino acids. Trimming left V 10 bases short and J 6 bases short, with 9 bases between. The CDR3 DNA reads as TGTGCCACCGAGGGGTCCGGGGAGCTGTTTTTT. Its protein is CATEGSGELFF.

This chain connects TRBV12-3 or TRBV12-4 to TRBJ1-1; D uncertain. Trimming shortened V by 10 bases and J by 7 bases, and 10 bases separated the two germline ends. This CDR3 is built from 10 residues. Written as DNA, the CDR3 is TGTGCCACTGGCGGTTATGAAGCTTTCTTT. Protein product: CATGGYEAFF.

The J gene is TRBJ1-4, the V gene TRBV21-1; TRBD1, the table's D call, was not compared with the DNA. TRBV21-1 is an annotated pseudogene. The CDR3 is made up of 16 amino acids. The CDR3 is CASAPTWTGNNEKLFF. The CDR3 nucleotides are TGTGCCAGCGCGCCTACATGGACAGGGAATAATGAAAAACTGTTTTTT.

The V gene is TRBV7-9, the J gene TRBJ2-7, with no clear D. This CDR3 is 13 amino acids long. Germline-derived CDR1 and CDR2 are SEHNR and FQNEAQ (reference sequence). For the CDR3, the DNA is TGTGCCAGCAGCTTAGGGGGATCCCACGAGCACTACGTC. Protein product: CASSLGGSHEHYV.

This clonotype was seen a handful of times. V and J are TRBV5-1 and TRBJ2-1; unclear D gene. Germline-derived CDR1 and CDR2 are SGHRS and YFSETQ. The germline V and J ends were trimmed by 0 bases and 4 bases, with 5 bases remaining between them. This CDR3 contains 13 residues. The CDR3 coding sequence is TGCGCCAGCAGCTTGGAAATTTACAATGAGCAGTTCTTC. Its translation is CASSLEIYNEQFF.

This rearrangement joins TRBV27 to TRBJ1-2; D remains ambiguous. CDR1 is MNHEY and CDR2 is SMNVEV in the germline V gene (reference sequence). CDR3 length: 13 amino acids. Trimming left V 3 bases short and J 6 bases short, with 11 bases between. This CDR3 is CASSFTGKHGYTF. DNA of the CDR3: TGTGCCAGCAGTTTTACGGGGAAGCATGGCTACACCTTC.